This T cell receptor (beta chain) stems from a study of blood T cell repertoires in COVID-19. Study overall: Sample material is recorded as cDNA or gDNA derived from T cells, B-cell-depleted T cells, or PBMCs.

Original methodology: Amplification from reference gene primers served as the basis for estimated nucleated cell counts. Profiled with immunoSEQ multiplex PCR; TCRdb holds only in-frame clones, not every one. The V and J calls and the clone size are those of that table, but D and trimming were determined from the DNA. This sample has about 110,000 clones, with around 85% found just once. This clone came up a few times. V was pared by 1 base and J by 5 bases, with 18 bases between. Germline lookup yields CDR1 KGHSH and CDR2 LQKENI. The CDR3 runs to 17 residues. The clonotype comes from an older woman with COVID-19, enrolled during active disease. This chain connects TRBV18 to TRBJ2-4; D perhaps matches TRBD1 (6 bases). The sequenced sample consisted of peripheral blood. CDR3 sequence (DNA): TGTGCCAGCTCACCACTCCCCAAGGGGGTAGTCGAAAACATTCAGTACTTC. Encoded protein: CASSPLPKGVVENIQYF.